The source of this T cell receptor (beta chain) is a study of T cells in narcolepsy. Study-wide findings and caveats: Same-patient CSF and blood CD4+ T cell clonotypes included HCRT-specific and TRIB2-specific autoreactive ones.

The table came from immunoSEQ multiplex PCR; TCRdb's copy has only in-frame clones and leaves some out. The data contain 27,000 or so clones, more than 75% of them seen just once; the ten biggest clones take up 3.4%. Germline V gene data show CDR1 as LGHNT and CDR2 as FRNRAP. V was trimmed by 4 bases and J by 4 bases, leaving 17 bases between them. CDR3 length: 16 amino acids. A remark on this clone: Its antigen is unknown.

Sequenced sample: CD45RA- memory CD4+ T cells from PBMCs. This sequence joins TRBV12-5 and TRBJ1-5, with D possibly TRBD1 on 5 matching bases. The receptor comes from a human donor with narcolepsy. The CDR3 loop is CASGSVLWGFNQPQHF. The CDR3 DNA sequence: TGTGCTAGTGGTTCGGTATTATGGGGGTTTAATCAGCCCCAGCATTTT.